The clone carrying this TCR beta chain was seen at least ten times. Its antigen is unidentified. These data are taken from a study of T cells in Graves' hyperthyroidism and ophthalmopathy. Germline V lookup: CDR1 MNHEY, CDR2 SMNVEV (reference sequence). This CDR3 has 15 amino acids. V was pared by 4 bases and J by 2 bases, with 14 bases between. The source material, RNA transcripts, was used to amplify TCR beta CDR3 regions. The HTBI primer set served for first-round RT-PCR of the TCR CDR3. TCRdb reanalysed the multiplex PCR reads using MiXCR and keeps one entry per CDR3 protein. The sample consists of hundreds of thousands of distinct CDR3 sequences, roughly 17% of them appearing once. Uncontrolled infection, other autoimmune disease, pregnancy or lactation disqualified patients from enrolment. The PBMCs were taken from approximately 9 ml of fresh peripheral blood. General study results and limits: Most clonotypes that expanded in the thyroid above 0.001 also showed up in blood. By a 13 V-J model, ophthalmopathy was set apart from stable hyperthyroidism.

Material: blood. This clonotype was sampled from a woman in her late teens or twenties with Graves' ophthalmopathy. J is TRBJ1-1 and V is TRBV27, with a weak D call TRBD1 (6 bases). CDR3 nucleotide sequence: TGTGCCAGCAGTTCACAGGGTTTTATAAACACTGAAGCTTTCTTT. Translating gives CASSSQGFINTEAFF.